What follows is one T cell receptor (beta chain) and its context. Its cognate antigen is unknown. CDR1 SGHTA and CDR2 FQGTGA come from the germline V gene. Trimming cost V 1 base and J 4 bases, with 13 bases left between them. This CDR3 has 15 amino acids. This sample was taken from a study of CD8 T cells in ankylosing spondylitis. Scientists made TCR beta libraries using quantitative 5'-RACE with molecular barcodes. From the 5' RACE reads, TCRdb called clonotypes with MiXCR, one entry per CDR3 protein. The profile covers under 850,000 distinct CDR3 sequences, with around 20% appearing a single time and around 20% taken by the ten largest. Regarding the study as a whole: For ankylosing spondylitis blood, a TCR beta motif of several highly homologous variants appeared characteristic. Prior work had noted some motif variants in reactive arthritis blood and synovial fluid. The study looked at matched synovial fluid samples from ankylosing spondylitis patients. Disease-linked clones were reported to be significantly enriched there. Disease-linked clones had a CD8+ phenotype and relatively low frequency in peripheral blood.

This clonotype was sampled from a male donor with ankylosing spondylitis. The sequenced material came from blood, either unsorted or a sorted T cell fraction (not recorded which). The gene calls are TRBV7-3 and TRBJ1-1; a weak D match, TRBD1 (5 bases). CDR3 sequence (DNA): TGTGCCAGCAGCTTAAAGGCGGGCGGGGGCACTGAAGCTTTCTTT. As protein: CASSLKAGGGTEAFF.